This TCR beta chain was documented in a study of CD8 T cells in Susac syndrome. TEMRA cells were enriched by FACS, while CD8+ and CD4+ T cells were obtained through a negative isolation that was performed magnetically. Overall study findings and caveats: That the number of individuals in its TCR sequencing and HLA analysis was relatively small was acknowledged by the study.

Note on this clonotype: Its antigen is as yet unknown.

Random hexamers were used to reverse transcribe an amount of about 0.45 to 1 ug RNA. Amplification of TCR beta CDR3 by immunoSEQ multiplex PCR spanned 54 Vbeta and 13 Jbeta. Each CDR3 protein gets one entry after TCRdb re-called the immunoSEQ multiplex PCR reads with MiXCR. This sample has about 200,000 distinct CDR3 sequences, with about 95% found just once. The specimen sequenced was CD4+ T cells from PBMCs. The sequence came from a human donor with multiple sclerosis.

The CDR3 nucleotides are TGCAGTGCTAGAGATGGACTAGCAGGAGAGACCCAGTACTTC. Its translation is CSARDGLAGETQYF. The rearrangement links TRBV20-1 to TRBJ2-5, with 8 bases that match TRBD2. The ends lost 0 bases at V and 4 bases at J; junction bases unmatched: 4. The CDR3 length is 14 residues. CDR1 and CDR2 from the germline V gene are DFQATT and SNEGSKA (reference sequence).